This T cell receptor beta chain appears in the sequencing data of a study of T cell responses to AZD1222 COVID-19 vaccine. Germline V gene data show CDR1 as SGHDN and CDR2 as FVKESK. The ends were cut back, 4 bases at V and 7 bases at J, with 17 bases in the middle. This CDR3 contains 16 residues. Assay: immunoSEQ multiplex PCR; the TCRdb copy retains only in-frame clones and omits some. The sample carries about 110,000 clones, approximately 90% recorded once. The clonotype originates from an adult in good health. The gene calls are TRBV14 and TRBJ1-6, with D possibly being TRBD1 (5 bases). This specimen was peripheral blood, taken on day 0 of AZD1222 vaccination. CDR3 bases: TGTGCCAGCAGCCTCACATCCGGGGCTAGGAATTCACCCCTCCACTTT. It codes for CASSLTSGARNSPLHF.